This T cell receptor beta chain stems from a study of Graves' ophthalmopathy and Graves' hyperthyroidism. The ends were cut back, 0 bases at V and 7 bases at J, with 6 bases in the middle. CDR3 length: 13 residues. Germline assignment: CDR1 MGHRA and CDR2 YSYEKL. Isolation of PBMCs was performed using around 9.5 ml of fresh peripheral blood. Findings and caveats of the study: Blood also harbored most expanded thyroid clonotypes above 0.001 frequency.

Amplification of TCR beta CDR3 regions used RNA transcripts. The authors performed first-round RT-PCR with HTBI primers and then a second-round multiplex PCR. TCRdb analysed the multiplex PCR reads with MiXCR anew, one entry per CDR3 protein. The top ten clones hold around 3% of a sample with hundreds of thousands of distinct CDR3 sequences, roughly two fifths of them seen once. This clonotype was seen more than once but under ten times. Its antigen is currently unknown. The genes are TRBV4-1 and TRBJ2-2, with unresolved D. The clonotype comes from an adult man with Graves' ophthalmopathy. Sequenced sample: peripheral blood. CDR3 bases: TGCGCCAGCAGCCAAGATCGGGTCGGGGAGCTGTTTTTT. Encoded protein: CASSQDRVGELFF.